Listed here is a single T cell receptor (beta chain). Its antigen is currently unknown. Generated by immunoSEQ multiplex PCR, the TCRdb table keeps only in-frame clones and is missing some. This table holds about 10,000 clones, 77% found once. These data are taken from a study of T cell clonotyping in hematopoietic cell transplantation. Points from the study as a whole: Cells were unsorted, so CD4 and CD8 contributions were not separated. Higher Inverse Simpson Index values in graft donor and pretransplant recipient predicted broader posttransplant TCR diversity. After transplant, recipient diversity fell while pathologically expanded clonotypes grew through day 180. At the given depth, recipient repertoires were over 95% de novo clonotypes.

This TCR derives from a female patient aged 35-55 years who had an allogeneic stem cell transplant from a related donor, so T cells may come from the graft donor. Some clones in this sample may be carry-over from other donors' samples. This specimen was PBMCs, taken 30 days after allogeneic stem cell transplant.

The chain's CDR3 is CASTSGGNQPQHF. For the CDR3, the DNA is TGTGCCAGCACCTCCGGGGGGAATCAGCCCCAGCATTTT. The J gene is TRBJ1-5, the V gene TRBV7-2; tentative D call: TRBD1 (5 bases). The germline gives CDR1 SGHTA, CDR2 FQGNSA. The length of the CDR3 is 13 residues. V lost 7 bases to trimming and J lost 4 bases, with 11 bases between them.